Below, one TCR beta chain is given with its context. Its antigen is unidentified. Other DNA sequences from this sample encode an identical CDR3 as well. These data originate in a study of beta chain features in type 1 diabetes. The germline V gene encodes CDR1 SNHLY and CDR2 FYNNEI. This CDR3 is built from 12 residues. The V segment lost 6 bases and the J segment 4 bases; nucleotides outside the gene matches: 1. Expressed TCRB transcripts got sequenced, as all isolated RNA was reverse transcribed. This table comes from immunoSEQ multiplex PCR, and its TCRdb copy is limited to in-frame clones, with some not included. The sample has around 330,000 clones, roughly 9.6% seen once. Study-wide points: A greater similarity of naive, central memory and Treg TCRB repertoires was seen among patients than among healthy donors. Reduced insertions and increased deletions marked VDJ junctions in type 1 diabetes patients. No resolution was reached here on whether HLA type influences TCRB rearrangement.

The receptor was derived from a woman younger than 45 in good health. The chain is built from TRBV2 and TRBJ2-7; 9 nucleotides match TRBD1. The sample taken for sequencing was naive CD4+ T cells from blood. The CDR3 reads CASRDRGYEQYF. The CDR3 bases are TGTGCCAGCAGGGACAGGGGATACGAGCAGTACTTC. Complete variable domain (other parts from reference TRBV2 and TRBJ2-7): EPEVTQTPSHQVTQMGQEVILRCVPISNHLYFYWYRQILGQKVEFLVSFYNNEISEKSEIFDDQFSVERPDGSNFTLKIRSTKLEDSAMYFCASRDRGYEQYFGPGTRLTVT.